This T cell receptor (beta chain) was identified in a study of early T cells in non-severe SARS-CoV-2 infection. J lost 2 bases, V lost 4 bases, and 3 bases had no gene match. In germline, CDR1 is SGHDN, CDR2 FVKESK. The CDR3 covers 15 residues. Tagging with unique molecular identifiers was applied to individual cDNA molecules. Using its own MiXCR run on the 5' RACE reads, TCRdb lists one record per CDR3 protein. In the table there are fewer than 80,000 distinct CDR3 sequences, 7% to 9.5% of which are singletons. The chain is built from TRBV14 and TRBJ2-7; 12 bases agree with TRBD2. Sequenced here: whole blood, sampled at baseline. This sequence was found in an adult who was a healthcare worker with PCR-confirmed SARS-CoV-2 infection or an uninfected control (not recorded which). The CDR3: CASSLGLAGTYEQYF. DNA for the CDR3: TGTGCCAGCAGCCTAGGACTAGCGGGGACCTACGAGCAGTACTTC. Filled out from reference TRBV14 and TRBJ2-7, the complete variable domain reads EAGVTQFPSHSVIEKGQTVTLRCDPISGHDNLYWYRRVMGKEIKFLLHFVKESKQDESGMPNNRFLAERTGGTYSTLKVQPAELEDSGVYFCASSLGLAGTYEQYFGPGTRLTVT.